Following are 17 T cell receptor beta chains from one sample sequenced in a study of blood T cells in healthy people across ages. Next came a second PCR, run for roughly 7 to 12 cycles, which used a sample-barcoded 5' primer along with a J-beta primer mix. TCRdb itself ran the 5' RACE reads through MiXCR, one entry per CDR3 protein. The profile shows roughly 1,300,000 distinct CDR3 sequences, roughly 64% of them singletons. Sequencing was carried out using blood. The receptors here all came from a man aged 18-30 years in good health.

DNA of the CDR3: TGTGCCAGCAGCCAAGGACAGGGGGCTAATGAGCAGTTCTTC. It encodes CASSQGQGANEQFF. This chain joins TRBV4-2 and TRBJ2-1; 10 bases are a match to TRBD1. CDR1 and CDR2 (germline): LGHNA, YNFKEQ. The length of the CDR3 is 14 residues. Trimming cost V 1 base and J 7 bases; bases outside gene matches: 1.

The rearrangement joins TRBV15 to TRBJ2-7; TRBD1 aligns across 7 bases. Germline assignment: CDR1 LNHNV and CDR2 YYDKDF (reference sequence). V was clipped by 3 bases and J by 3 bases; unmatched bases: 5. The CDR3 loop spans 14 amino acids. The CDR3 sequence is CATSSWDSDYEQYF. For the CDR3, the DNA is TGTGCCACCAGCAGTTGGGACAGCGACTACGAGCAGTACTTC.

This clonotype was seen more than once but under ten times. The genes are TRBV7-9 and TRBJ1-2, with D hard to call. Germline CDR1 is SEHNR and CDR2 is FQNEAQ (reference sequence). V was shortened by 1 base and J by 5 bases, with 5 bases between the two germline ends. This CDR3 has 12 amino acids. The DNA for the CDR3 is TGTGCCAGCAGCTTAGATATGTATGGCTACACCTTC. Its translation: CASSLDMYGYTF. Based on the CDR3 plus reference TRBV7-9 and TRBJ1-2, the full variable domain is DTGVSQNPRHKITKRGQNVTFRCDPISEHNRLYWYRQTLGQGPEFLTYFQNEAQLEKSRLLSDRFSAERPKGSFSTLEIQRTEQGDSAMYLCASSLDMYGYTFGSGTRLTVV.

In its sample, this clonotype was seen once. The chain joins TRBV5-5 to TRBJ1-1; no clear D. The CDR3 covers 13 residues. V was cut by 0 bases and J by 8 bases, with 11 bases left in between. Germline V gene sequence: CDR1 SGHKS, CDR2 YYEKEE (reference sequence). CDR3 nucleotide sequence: TGTGCCAGCAGCTTGGGGGATCAACGAGAAGCTTTCTTT. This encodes CASSLGDQREAFF.

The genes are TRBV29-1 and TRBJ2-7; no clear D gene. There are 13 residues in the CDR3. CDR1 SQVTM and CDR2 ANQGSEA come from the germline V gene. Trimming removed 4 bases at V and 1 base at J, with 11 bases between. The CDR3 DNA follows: TGCAGCGTTGGGGAAAGGCCTTCCTACGAGCAGTACTTC. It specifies CSVGERPSYEQYF.

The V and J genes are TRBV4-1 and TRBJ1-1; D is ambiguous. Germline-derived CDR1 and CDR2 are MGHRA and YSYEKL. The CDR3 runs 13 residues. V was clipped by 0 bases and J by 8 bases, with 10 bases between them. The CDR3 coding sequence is TGCGCCAGCAGCCAAGAAGGTTGGGCAGAAGCTTTCTTT. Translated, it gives CASSQEGWAEAFF.

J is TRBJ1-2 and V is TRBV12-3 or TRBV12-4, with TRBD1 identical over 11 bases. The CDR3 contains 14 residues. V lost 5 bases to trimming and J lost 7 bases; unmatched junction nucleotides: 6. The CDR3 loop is CASSPSGTGGGYTF. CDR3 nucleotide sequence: TGTGCCAGCAGTCCGTCCGGGACAGGGGGTGGCTACACCTTC.

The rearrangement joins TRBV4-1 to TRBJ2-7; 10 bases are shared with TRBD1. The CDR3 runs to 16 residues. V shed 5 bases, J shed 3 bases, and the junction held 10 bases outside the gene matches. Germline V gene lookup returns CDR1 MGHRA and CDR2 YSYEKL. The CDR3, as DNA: TGCGCCAGCAGCTTCTTAGGACAGGGGGACTACTACGAGCAGTACTTC. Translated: CASSFLGQGDYYEQYF.

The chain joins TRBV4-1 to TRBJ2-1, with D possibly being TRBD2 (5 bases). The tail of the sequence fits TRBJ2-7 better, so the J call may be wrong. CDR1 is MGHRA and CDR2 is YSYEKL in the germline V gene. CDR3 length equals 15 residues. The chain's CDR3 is CASSQDVTTYNEQYF. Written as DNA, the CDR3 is TGCGCCAGCAGCCAAGATGTGACTACATACAATGAGCAGTACTTC.

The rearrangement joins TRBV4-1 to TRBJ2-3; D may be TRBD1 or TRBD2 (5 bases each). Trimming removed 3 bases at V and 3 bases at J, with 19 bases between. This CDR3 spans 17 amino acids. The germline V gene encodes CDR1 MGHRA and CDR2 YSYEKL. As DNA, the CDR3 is TGCGCCAGCAGCCAGAGACCGGGACCAGAACGTACAGATACGCAGTATTTT. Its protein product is CASSQRPGPERTDTQYF.

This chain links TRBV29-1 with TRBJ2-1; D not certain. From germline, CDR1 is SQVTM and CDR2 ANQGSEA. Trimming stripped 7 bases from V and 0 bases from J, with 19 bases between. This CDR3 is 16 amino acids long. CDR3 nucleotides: TGCAGCGCCCTTGTTCGTACGGTTAGCTCCTACAATGAGCAGTTCTTC. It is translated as CSALVRTVSSYNEQFF.

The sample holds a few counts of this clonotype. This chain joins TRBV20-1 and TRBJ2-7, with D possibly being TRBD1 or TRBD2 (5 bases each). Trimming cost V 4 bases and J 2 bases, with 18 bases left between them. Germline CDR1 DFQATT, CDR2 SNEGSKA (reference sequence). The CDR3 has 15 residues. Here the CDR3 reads CSATASGREAYEQYF. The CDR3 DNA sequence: TGCAGTGCTACAGCGTCGGGACGCGAGGCCTACGAGCAGTACTTC.

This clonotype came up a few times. The CDR3 protein is CASSLLAVLHSYNEQFF. The CDR3 bases are TGTGCCAGCAGTCTCTTAGCGGTCCTCCACTCCTACAATGAGCAGTTCTTC. This chain links TRBV12-3 or TRBV12-4 with TRBJ2-1; a weak D match, TRBD2 (6 bases). The V end lost 5 bases, the J end lost 0 bases, and 17 bases lay between the germline ends. There are 17 residues in the CDR3.

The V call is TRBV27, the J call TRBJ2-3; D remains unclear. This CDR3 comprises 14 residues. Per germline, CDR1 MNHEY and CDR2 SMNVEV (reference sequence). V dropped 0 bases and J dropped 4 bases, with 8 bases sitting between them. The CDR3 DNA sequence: TGTGCCAGCAGTTTATCGAACCAGCCAGATACGCAGTATTTT. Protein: CASSLSNQPDTQYF.

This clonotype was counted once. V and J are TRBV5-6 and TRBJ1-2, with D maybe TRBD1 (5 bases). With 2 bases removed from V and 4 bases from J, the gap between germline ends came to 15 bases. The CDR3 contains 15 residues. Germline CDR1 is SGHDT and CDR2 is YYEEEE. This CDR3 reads CASSFQGLEPYGYTF. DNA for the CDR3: TGTGCCAGCAGCTTTCAGGGATTAGAACCCTATGGCTACACCTTC.

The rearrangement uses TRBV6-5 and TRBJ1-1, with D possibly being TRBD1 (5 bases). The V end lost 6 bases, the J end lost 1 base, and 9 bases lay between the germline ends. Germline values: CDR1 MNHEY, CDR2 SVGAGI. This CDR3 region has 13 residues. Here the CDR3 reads CASRNTGNTEAFF. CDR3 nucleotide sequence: TGTGCCAGCAGGAATACAGGGAACACTGAAGCTTTCTTT.

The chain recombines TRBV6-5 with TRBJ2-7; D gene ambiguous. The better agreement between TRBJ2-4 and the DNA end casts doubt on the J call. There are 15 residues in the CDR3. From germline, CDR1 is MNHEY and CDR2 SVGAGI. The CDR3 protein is CASSYSKDPLNIQYF. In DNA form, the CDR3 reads TGTGCCAGCAGTTACTCAAAGGACCCTTTAAACATTCAGTACTTC.